These 27 T cell receptor beta chains were all obtained from the same sample, sequenced in a study of T cells in women clearing cervical HPV infection. This table comes from immunoSEQ multiplex PCR, and its TCRdb copy is limited to in-frame clones, with some not included. Listed are about 26,000 clones; 8.5% to 14% falls within the top ten. What was sequenced was blood buffy coat. These receptors all come from a woman between 18 and 75 years old with a cervical HPV16 infection that either progressed to CIN3+ or cleared (not recorded which).

Worth noting for this clone: The read terminates 3 residues ahead of where the CDR3 ends, so the germline J gene completes it. The chain recombines TRBV20-1 with TRBJ2-5; D not resolved. The CDR3 has 13 residues. The V end lost 4 bases, the J end lost 2 bases, and 11 bases lay between the germline ends. Germline V gene data show CDR1 as DFQATT and CDR2 as SNEGSKA (reference sequence). Partial CDR3 DNA: TGCAGTGCTAATCTGGCGGCTCAAGAGACC. The encoded protein is CSANLAAQET. The entire CDR3 reads CSANLAAQETQYF.

Regarding this clone: The CDR3 end is not reached by the read, which stops 3 residues before it; the germline J gene fills it in. This chain joins TRBV7-6 and TRBJ2-5, with 14 nucleotides matching TRBD2. The V gene end was trimmed by 6 bases and the J gene end by 2 bases; junction bases not matched to a gene: 2. From germline, CDR1 is SGHVS and CDR2 FNYEAQ. The CDR3 extends over 15 amino acids. The CDR3 spells CASRGLAGAQETQYF. The CDR3 DNA, read in part, is TGTGCCAGCAGGGGACTAGCGGGAGCTCAAGAGACC.

Comment on this clone: The CDR3 end lies 3 residues beyond the end of the read and is filled in from the germline J gene. The rearrangement links TRBV20-1 to TRBJ1-1; D is possibly TRBD1 (6 bases). CDR1 and CDR2 from the germline V gene are DFQATT and SNEGSKA (reference sequence). V was cut by 0 bases and J by 3 bases, with 14 bases left in between. The CDR3 sequence is 15 residues long. The CDR3 reads CSARDTGRGDTEAFF. Incomplete CDR3 DNA: TGCAGTGCTAGAGATACAGGCAGGGGAGACACTGAA.

A note on this clone: The junction shows a germline mismatch at one end, possibly a read error. The DNA ends 3 residues before the CDR3 does, and the rest of the CDR3 is filled in from the germline J gene. V and J are TRBV4-2 and TRBJ2-2; TRBD2 agrees at 7 bases. Germline V gene sequence: CDR1 LGHNA, CDR2 YNFKEQ. The CDR3 consists of 17 residues. The CDR3 here is CASSQDSAGAYTGELFF. CDR3 DNA, as far as it was read: TGCGCCAGCAGCCAAGATAGCGCGGGAGCTTACACCGGGGAG.

Of note for this clone: The CDR3 end is not reached by the read, which stops 3 residues before it; the germline J gene fills it in. This chain joins TRBV20-1 and TRBJ2-3; 8 positions match TRBD2. J lost 6 bases, V lost 1 base, and 9 bases had no gene match. The CDR3 runs 15 residues. Germline-derived CDR1 and CDR2 are DFQATT and SNEGSKA (reference sequence). The CDR3 bases that were read are TGCAGTGCTAGAGTTGGTAGCGGGGCCTCGGATACG. Translated, it gives CSARVGSGASDT. The CDR3 as a whole reads CSARVGSGASDTQYF.

Note on this clone: The CDR3 end is not reached by the read, which stops 3 residues before it; the germline J gene fills it in. The chain recombines TRBV7-9 with TRBJ2-3; no reliable D call. Germline V lookup: CDR1 SEHNR, CDR2 FQNEAQ (reference sequence). The CDR3 covers 14 residues. The germline V and J ends were trimmed by 1 base and 2 bases, with 7 bases remaining between them. The CDR3 DNA, read in part, is TGTGCCAGCAGCTTAGATACACACACAGATACG. This sequence encodes CASSLDTHTDT. The full CDR3 protein reads CASSLDTHTDTQYF.

As for this clone: The read is 3 residues too short to cover the CDR3 end, so that end is filled in from the germline J gene. In the same sample, other DNA sequences code for this CDR3. The chain links TRBV5-1 to TRBJ1-2, with a weak D call TRBD1 (5 bases). The CDR3 contains 14 residues. The germline V gene encodes CDR1 SGHRS and CDR2 YFSETQ. V lost 0 bases and J 7 bases, leaving 13 bases between the germline ends. The CDR3 bases that were read are TGCGCCAGCAGCTTGGGAGGCCAGGGAGGTGGC. As protein: CASSLGGQGGG. The whole CDR3 sequence reads CASSLGGQGGGYTF.

Comment on this clone: The read stops 3 residues short of the end of the CDR3; the missing end is completed from the germline J gene. The rearrangement joins TRBV12-3 or TRBV12-4 to TRBJ2-2; 9 nucleotides agree with TRBD2. The ends lost 6 bases at V and 5 bases at J; junction bases unmatched: 10. The CDR3 runs to 16 residues. The CDR3 loop reads CASRPAGTSLTGELFF. The sequenced part of the CDR3 DNA is TGTGCCAGCAGGCCGGCCGGGACTAGCTTGACCGGGGAG.

Worth noting for this clone: Coverage ceases 3 residues before the CDR3 finishes, and the germline J gene fills in the end. V gene TRBV4-1 combines with J gene TRBJ1-4; D uncertain. V lost 0 bases and J lost 8, with 13 bases in between. Germline-derived CDR1 and CDR2 are MGHRA and YSYEKL. The CDR3 contains 15 residues. The sequenced part of the CDR3 DNA is TGCGCCAGCAGCCAAGATCGGTCCAGGTCGGAAAAA. The encoded protein is CASSQDRSRSEK. The complete CDR3 reads CASSQDRSRSEKLFF.

As regards this clone: The read gets to within 3 residues of the CDR3 end, and the germline J gene fills in the rest. This chain links TRBV20-1 with TRBJ1-1; D is possibly TRBD1 (6 bases). Germline V gene data show CDR1 as DFQATT and CDR2 as SNEGSKA (reference sequence). The CDR3 covers 14 residues. The V gene lost 2 bases and the J gene lost 0 bases, with 10 bases spanning the gap. The covered CDR3 bases are TGCAGTGCTAGAAGGGGGGGATTGAACACTGAA. Its protein is CSARRGGLNTE. The full CDR3 protein is CSARRGGLNTEAFF.

A remark on this clone: The read terminates 3 residues before the CDR3 end, so the remaining end is supplied by the germline J gene. The chain has TRBV18 and TRBJ2-1; 8 positions agree with TRBD1. The CDR3 sequence is 15 residues long. Germline CDR1 reads KGHSH; CDR2 reads LQKENI. The V gene end was trimmed by 3 bases and the J gene end by 9 bases; junction bases not matched to a gene: 10. Here the CDR3 reads CASSPRTGKFGEQFF. CDR3 DNA, as far as it was read: TGTGCCAGCTCACCGCGGACAGGGAAATTCGGTGAG.

On this clone itself: Sequencing ends 3 residues short of the CDR3 end; the germline J gene provides the rest. The chain combines TRBV29-1 with TRBJ2-1; no firm D call. CDR1 and CDR2 (germline): SQVTM, ANQGSEA. V lost 3 bases to trimming and J lost 2 bases, with 8 bases between them. The CDR3 extends over 13 amino acids. Here the CDR3 reads CSVDSFPYNEQFF. Partial CDR3 DNA: TGCAGCGTTGATAGCTTTCCCTACAATGAG.

Worth noting for this clone: The observed sequence ends 3 residues before the CDR3 terminus, with the missing tail filled in from the germline J gene. V gene TRBV7-8 combines with J gene TRBJ1-1, with D possibly being TRBD1 (5 bases). Trimming pared 8 bases from V and 1 base from J, leaving 14 bases between. CDR1 SGHVS and CDR2 FQNEAQ come from the germline V gene. The CDR3 sequence is 14 residues long. The CDR3 loop reads CASGSGLQNTEAFF. The covered CDR3 bases are TGTGCCAGCGGGTCGGGACTCCAGAACACTGAA. The whole variable domain, filled in from reference TRBV7-8 and TRBJ1-1, reads GAGVSQSPRYKVAKRGQDVALRCDPISGHVSLFWYQQALGQGPEFLTYFQNEAQLDKSGLPSDRFFAERPEGSVSTLKIQRTQQEDSAVYLCASGSGLQNTEAFFGQGTRLTVV.

On this clone: The read stops 3 residues short of the end of the CDR3; the missing end is completed from the germline J gene. The chain is built from TRBV2 and TRBJ2-7; TRBD2 aligns across 8 bases. This CDR3 has 15 residues. Germline V lookup: CDR1 SNHLY, CDR2 FYNNEI. With 5 bases clipped from V and 3 bases from J, the junction kept 9 bases outside the gene matches. The CDR3 sequence is CASSPGGTAGYEQYF. The sequenced CDR3 bases are TGTGCCAGCAGTCCGGGGGGGACCGCCGGCTACGAG.

As concerns this clone: The read stops 3 residues short of the end of the CDR3; the missing end is completed from the germline J gene. The chain has TRBV12-3 or TRBV12-4 and TRBJ2-7; 8 positions match TRBD2. J gave up 2 bases and V 4 bases, and 10 bases lay outside the gene matches. The CDR3 contains 16 residues. CDR3 sequence reads: CASSSVMSGSPYEQYF. The part of the CDR3 DNA that was read is TGTGCCAGCAGTTCAGTTATGAGCGGGAGCCCCTACGAG.

About this clone: The DNA ends 3 residues before the CDR3 does, and the rest of the CDR3 is filled in from the germline J gene. This rearrangement joins TRBV7-9 to TRBJ2-3; D is ambiguous. V shed 0 bases and J shed 4 bases, with 5 bases lying between them. Per the germline V gene, CDR1 is SEHNR and CDR2 is FQNEAQ (reference sequence). The CDR3 consists of 13 residues. CDR3 region: CASSLAGPDTQYF. The CDR3 bases that were read are TGTGCCAGCAGCTTAGCCGGTCCAGATACG.

Turning to this clone: From the germline J gene comes the end of the CDR3, since the read stops 3 residues before it. This rearrangement joins TRBV19 to TRBJ1-4, with TRBD1 identical over 9 bases. The CDR3 runs 18 residues. Germline V gene lookup returns CDR1 LNHDA and CDR2 SQIVND (reference sequence). The sequenced part of the CDR3 DNA is TGTGCCAGTACCACACAGGGGGCCCGATTCTCTGGGGCCAACGTA. Encoded protein: CASTTQGARFSGANV. The whole CDR3 region reads CASTTQGARFSGANVLFF. The full variable domain, its missing parts supplied by reference TRBV19 and TRBJ1-4, is DGGITQSPKYLFRKEGQNVTLSCEQNLNHDAMYWYRQDPGQGLRLIYYSQIVNDFQKGDIAEGYSVSREKKESFPLTVTSAQKNPTAFYLCASTTQGARFSGANVLFFGSGTQLSVL.

With respect to this clone: The read comes to an end 3 residues before the CDR3 does, leaving the germline J gene to fill in the end. The V gene is TRBV20-1, the J gene TRBJ2-1, with 14 nucleotides matching TRBD2. CDR1 and CDR2 (germline): DFQATT, SNEGSKA (reference sequence). This CDR3 spans 17 amino acids. The ends lost 3 bases at V and 7 bases at J; junction bases unmatched: 11. The DNA read from the CDR3 is TGCAGTGCTAGTGGGACTAGCGGGGGCCCGCTGCGGAATGAG. It codes for CSASGTSGGPLRNE. The full CDR3 protein reads CSASGTSGGPLRNEQFF.

Turning to this clone: The CDR3 extends 3 residues past the end of the read, so its final part is completed from the germline J gene. The rearrangement uses TRBV30 and TRBJ2-2, with D unresolved. Germline CDR1 GTSNPN, CDR2 SVGIG (reference sequence). The CDR3 sequence is 13 residues long. CDR3 DNA, as far as it was read: TGTGCCTGGAGTAGCTCGGTAAATTCACCG. Protein sequence: CAWSSSVNSP. The whole CDR3 protein reads CAWSSSVNSPLFF.

On this clone: The read ends 3 residues early relative to the CDR3; the germline J gene fills the gap. The gene calls are TRBV5-1 and TRBJ1-2, with 10 bases aligning to TRBD1. The germline V gene has CDR1 SGHRS and CDR2 YFSETQ. With 0 bases clipped from V and 2 bases from J, the junction kept 4 bases outside the gene matches. This CDR3 is built from 16 residues. The CDR3 bases that were read are TGCGCCAGCAGCTTGGGACAGGGGGCGAGAAACTATGGC. Protein product: CASSLGQGARNYG. The full CDR3 is CASSLGQGARNYGYTF.

For this clone: The CDR3 goes on 3 residues after the read ends, and that part is filled in from the germline J gene. The rearrangement links TRBV7-7 to TRBJ2-5; tentatively, D is TRBD2 (5 bases). Germline-derived CDR1 and CDR2 are SSHAT and FNYEAQ (reference sequence). The CDR3 contains 16 residues. The V end was cut by 6 bases, the J end by 1 base, with 18 bases between. The CDR3 spells CASSPPSGLTQETQYF. The DNA read from the CDR3 is TGTGCCAGCAGTCCCCCTAGTGGACTGACCCAAGAGACC.

With respect to this clone: The read finishes 3 residues shy of the CDR3 end, and the germline J gene is used to complete it. V and J are TRBV20-1 and TRBJ1-2; TRBD1 is a possible D gene (5 bases). The CDR3 consists of 17 residues. Trimming pared 3 bases from V and 4 bases from J, leaving 24 bases between. From germline, CDR1 is DFQATT and CDR2 SNEGSKA (reference sequence). CDR3 region: CSARVRAITKQLYGYTF. CDR3 bases read: TGCAGTGCTAGGGTCAGGGCGATAACTAAGCAACTCTATGGC.

Points on this clone: The observed sequence ends 3 residues before the CDR3 terminus, with the missing tail filled in from the germline J gene. V and J are TRBV4-2 and TRBJ2-2; 12 nucleotides match TRBD2. The CDR3 contains 17 residues. Trimming took 4 bases from V and 5 from J; bases not matched to a gene: 8. CDR1 is LGHNA, CDR2 YNFKEQ, per germline. The part of the CDR3 DNA that was read is TGTGCCAGCAGCCCCATGGCACTAGCGGGAGGTACCGGGGAG. Its translation is CASSPMALAGGTGE. The entire CDR3 protein is CASSPMALAGGTGELFF.

Details on this clone: The DNA ends 3 residues before the CDR3 does, and the rest of the CDR3 is filled in from the germline J gene. V usage is TRBV7-9 and J usage is TRBJ1-2; D may be TRBD1 (5 bases). CDR3 length equals 15 residues. CDR1 and CDR2 from the germline V gene are SEHNR and FQNEAQ (reference sequence). CDR3 region: CASRPGLAGRGDYTF. The CDR3 DNA, read in part, is TGTGCCAGCAGACCGGGACTAGCGGGGCGGGGTGAC.

Remarks on this clone: Compared with germline, one end of the junction differs, possibly owing to a read error. The read comes to an end 3 residues before the CDR3 does, leaving the germline J gene to fill in the end. V usage is TRBV4-2 and J usage is TRBJ2-5, with 10 bases aligning to TRBD1. CDR1 LGHNA and CDR2 YNFKEQ come from the germline V gene. The CDR3 is 15 residues long. Here the CDR3 reads CASSQEGTGVETQYF. CDR3 DNA, as far as it was read: TGCGCCAGCAGCCAAGAGGGGACAGGGGTTGAGACC.

By frequency, this clone is medium-sized (0.01 to 0.1%). From the germline J gene comes the end of the CDR3, since the read stops 3 residues before it. The V call is TRBV18, the J call TRBJ2-5; D may be TRBD1 (6 bases). Trimming pared 6 bases from V and 3 bases from J, leaving 11 bases between. There are 13 residues in the CDR3. Germline lookup yields CDR1 KGHSH and CDR2 LQKENI. The CDR3 here is CASSQQGEETQYF. The part of the CDR3 DNA that was read is TGTGCCAGCTCCCAACAGGGAGAAGAGACC. Filled out from reference TRBV18 and TRBJ2-5, the complete variable domain reads NAGVMQNPRHLVRRRGQEARLRCSPMKGHSHVYWYRQLPEEGLKFMVYLQKENIIDESGMPKERFSAEFPKEGPSILRIQQVVRGDSAAYFCASSQQGEETQYFGPGTRLLVL.

Turning to this clone: The CDR3 end lies 3 residues beyond the end of the read and is filled in from the germline J gene. The chain employs TRBV20-1 and TRBJ2-7; 10 bases match TRBD2. J lost 0 bases, V lost 1 base, and 6 bases had no gene match. This CDR3 has 16 amino acids. Germline CDR1 DFQATT, CDR2 SNEGSKA (reference sequence). The CDR3 bases that were read are TGCAGTGCTAGAGGAGCGGGGGGGACTGTCTCCTACGAG. Protein: CSARGAGGTVSYE. The entire CDR3 protein reads CSARGAGGTVSYEQYF.